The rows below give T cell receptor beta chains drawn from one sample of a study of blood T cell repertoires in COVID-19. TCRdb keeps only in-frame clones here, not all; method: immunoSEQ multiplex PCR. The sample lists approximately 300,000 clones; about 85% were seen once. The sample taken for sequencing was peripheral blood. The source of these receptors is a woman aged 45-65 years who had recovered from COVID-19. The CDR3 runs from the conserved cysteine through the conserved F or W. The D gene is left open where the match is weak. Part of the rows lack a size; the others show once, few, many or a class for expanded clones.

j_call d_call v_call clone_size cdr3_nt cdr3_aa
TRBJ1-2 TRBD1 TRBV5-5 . TGTGCCAGCAGTACCGGGACAGGGGACGGCTACACCTTC CASSTGTGDGYTF
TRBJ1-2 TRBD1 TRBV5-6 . TGTGCCAGCAGCCCCGACGGGACAGGGCTTAATGGCTACACCTTC CASSPDGTGLNGYTF
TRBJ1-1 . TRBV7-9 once TGTGCCAGCAGCTTAGTTTCGGGGGACACTGAAGCTTTCTTT CASSLVSGDTEAFF
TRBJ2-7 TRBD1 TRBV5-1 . TGCGCCAGCAGCTTGGGGACAGGTTTGGGCGAGCAGTACTTC CASSLGTGLGEQYF
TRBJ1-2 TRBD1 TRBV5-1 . TGCGCCAGCAGGGCAGGGGGAAGAGATGGCTACACCTTC CASRAGGRDGYTF
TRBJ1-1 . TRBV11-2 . TGTGCCAGCAGCTTCGGGACAGAAGCTTTCTTT CASSFGTEAFF
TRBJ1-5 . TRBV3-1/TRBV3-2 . TGTGCCAGCAGCCAAGGCCAGCACTATAGCAATCAGCCCCAGCATTTT CASSQGQHYSNQPQHF
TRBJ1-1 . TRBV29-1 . TGCAGCGTTGGGGTTTTACGCCGTGCGGGAGGTCGGAACACTGAAGCTTTCTTT CSVGVLRRAGGRNTEAFF
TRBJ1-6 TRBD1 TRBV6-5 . TGTGCCAGCAGTTACGGGACAGGGTATAATTCACCCCTCCACTTT CASSYGTGYNSPLHF
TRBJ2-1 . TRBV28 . TGTGCCAGCAGATCATTAGGGGGTCTGGCGGATGCCAGCTCCTACAATGAGCAGTTCTTC CASRSLGGLADASSYNEQFF
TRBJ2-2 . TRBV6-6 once TGTGCCAGCAGTTACGGGGCGTACACCGGGGAGCTGTTTTTT CASSYGAYTGELFF
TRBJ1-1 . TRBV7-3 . TGTGCCAGCAGCTTAAAGGCAGGCATGAACACTGAAGCTTTCTTT CASSLKAGMNTEAFF
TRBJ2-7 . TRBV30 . TGTGCCTGGAGTCCTGCGATCTACGAGCAGTACTTC CAWSPAIYEQYF
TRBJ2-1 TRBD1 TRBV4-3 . TGCGCCAGCAGCCAAGATAGGCAGGGGGCGCAGGTTGAGCAGTTCTTC CASSQDRQGAQVEQFF
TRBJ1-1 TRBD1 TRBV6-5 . TGTGCCAGCAGCCGAGGGACAGGGGCGGGAGCTTTCTTT CASSRGTGAGAFF
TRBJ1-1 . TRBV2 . TGTGCCAGCAGTGGAGTCTCTGAAGCTTTCTTT CASSGVSEAFF
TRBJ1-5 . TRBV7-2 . TGTGCCAGCAGCCTTCGGAGGGGTGGCGATCAGCCCCAGCATTTT CASSLRRGGDQPQHF
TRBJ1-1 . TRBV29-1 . TGCAGCGTTGAAGATCGATGGCGGGGGCGCATGAACACTGAAGCTTTCTTT CSVEDRWRGRMNTEAFF
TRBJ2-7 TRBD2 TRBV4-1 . TGCGCCAGCAGCCAAGGCTACGGGGGGGCTTCCTACGAGCAGTACTTC CASSQGYGGASYEQYF
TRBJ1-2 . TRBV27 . TGTGCCAGCAGTCGGGGAGGGACCTACACCTTC CASSRGGTYTF
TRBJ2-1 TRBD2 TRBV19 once TGTGCCAGTAGTGGGGGACTAATCCTCTACAATGAGCAGTTCTTC CASSGGLILYNEQFF
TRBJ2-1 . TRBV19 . TGTGCCAGTAGTCCCCGGGGGTACAATGAGCAGTTCTTC CASSPRGYNEQFF
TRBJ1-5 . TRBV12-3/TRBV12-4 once TGTGCCAGCAGTTTAGGTAAGAGTCAGCCCCAGCATTTT CASSLGKSQPQHF
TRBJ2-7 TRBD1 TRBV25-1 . TGTGCCAGCAGGGGACAGGGGAGATACGAGCAGTACTTC CASRGQGRYEQYF
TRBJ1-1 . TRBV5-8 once TGTGCCAGCAGCTTCGACTCAAACACTGAAGCTTTCTTT CASSFDSNTEAFF
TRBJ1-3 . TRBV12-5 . TGTGCTAGTGGTTTGGTAAGGGGAAACGGTGGAAACACCATATATTTT CASGLVRGNGGNTIYF
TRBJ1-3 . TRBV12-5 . TGTGCTAGTGGTTTGGTACGAGGCACGGGGGTACAAAGGAACACCATATATTTT CASGLVRGTGVQRNTIYF
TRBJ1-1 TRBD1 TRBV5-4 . TGTGCCAGCAGCCGGAAAACAGGGGCGCGATTAACTGAAGCTTTCTTT CASSRKTGARLTEAFF
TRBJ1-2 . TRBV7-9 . TGTGCCAGCAGCTCCGGCAGTGAGGTTTATGGCTACACCTTC CASSSGSEVYGYTF
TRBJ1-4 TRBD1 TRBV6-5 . TGTGCCAGCAGGCAGGGGGTTCTAGAAAAACTGTTTTTT CASRQGVLEKLFF
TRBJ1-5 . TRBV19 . TGTGCCAGTACCCACAGGGCAAATCAGCCCCAGCATTTT CASTHRANQPQHF
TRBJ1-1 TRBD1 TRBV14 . TGTGCCAGCAGCCTTCGGACAGGGGGGGGTTTTACTGAAGCTTTCTTT CASSLRTGGGFTEAFF
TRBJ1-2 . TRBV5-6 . TGTGCCAGCAGCTTGGCCGGGGGCTATGGCTACACCTTC CASSLAGGYGYTF
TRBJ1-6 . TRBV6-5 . TGTGCCAGCGGGCATAATTCACCCCTCCACTTT CASGHNSPLHF
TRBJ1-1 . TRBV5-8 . TGTGCCAGCAGCTTGGGACCCGGACTCACGAACACTGAAGCTTTCTTT CASSLGPGLTNTEAFF
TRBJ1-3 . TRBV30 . TGTGCCTGGAGTGGGGGAGGGGACACCATATATTTT CAWSGGGDTIYF
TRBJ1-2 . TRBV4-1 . TGCGCCAGCAGCCAAGACGCAAGAGTTCCTTATTCAAATGGCTACACCTTC CASSQDARVPYSNGYTF
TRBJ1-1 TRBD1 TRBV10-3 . TGTGCCATCACTAAGACAGGGGGGGAAGCTTTCTTT CAITKTGGEAFF
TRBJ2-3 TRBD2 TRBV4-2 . TGTGCCAGCAGCCAAGATTGGACGGGACTAGCGACGGATACGCAGTATTTT CASSQDWTGLATDTQYF
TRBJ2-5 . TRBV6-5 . TGTGCCAGCAGCCGAGCCTTGGAGACCCAGTACTTC CASSRALETQYF
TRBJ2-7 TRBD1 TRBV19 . TGTGCCAGCGCGGACAGGGGGAGAGAGCAGTACTTC CASADRGREQYF
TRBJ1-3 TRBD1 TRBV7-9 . TGTGCCAGCAGCTTAGCTGGGACAGCGAGCTCTGGAAACACCATATATTTT CASSLAGTASSGNTIYF
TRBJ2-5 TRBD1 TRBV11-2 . TGTGCCAGCAGCCAGGACAGGGTTAAGACCCAGTACTTC CASSQDRVKTQYF
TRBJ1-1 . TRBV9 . TGTGCCAGCAGCGGGAGGTCAGGACGGAACACTGAAGCTTTCTTT CASSGRSGRNTEAFF
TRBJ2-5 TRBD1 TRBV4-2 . TGTGCCAGCAGCCAAGACCTCTGGGGACAGCCACAAGAGACCCAGTACTTC CASSQDLWGQPQETQYF
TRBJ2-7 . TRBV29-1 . TGCAGCGTGCGACTAAAAGGCTACGAGCAGTACTTC CSVRLKGYEQYF
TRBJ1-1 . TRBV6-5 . TGTGCCAGCAGTTACACACAGGGGAACACTGAAGCTTTCTTT CASSYTQGNTEAFF
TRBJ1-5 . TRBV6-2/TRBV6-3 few TGTGCCAGCAGTTCTGCCGGGGGGGCGGATCAGCCCCAGCATTTT CASSSAGGADQPQHF
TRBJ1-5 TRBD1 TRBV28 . TGTGCCAGCAGGCCCCCGGGACAGAGCAATCAGCCCCAGCATTTT CASRPPGQSNQPQHF
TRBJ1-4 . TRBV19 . TGTGCCAGTAGCCCGACGGGAACTAATGAAAAACTGTTTTTT CASSPTGTNEKLFF
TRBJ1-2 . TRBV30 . TGTGCCTGGAGTGGGACAGTAACTAACTATGGCTACACCTTC CAWSGTVTNYGYTF